This T cell receptor beta chain was identified during a study of blood T cell repertoires in COVID-19. Study overall: PBMCs, B-cell-depleted T cells, or T cells provided the cDNA or gDNA that made up the material.

The germline CDR1 and CDR2 sequences are SGHNT and YENEEA. The length of the CDR3 is 16 residues. Trimming at V came to 5 bases and at J to 4 bases, leaving 12 bases not matched to a gene. Sequencing used immunoSEQ multiplex PCR; TCRdb keeps in-frame clones, though not all of them. Of 200,000 to 300,000 clones listed, around four fifths are singletons. The sequencing sample was made of peripheral blood. This receptor was taken from a woman in her sixties with active or convalescent COVID-19. This chain connects TRBV11-3 to TRBJ2-5; 8 bases align to TRBD2. CDR3 residues: CASSAQGPAGGETQYF. The CDR3, as DNA: TGTGCCAGCAGCGCTCAGGGACCCGCGGGGGGAGAGACCCAGTACTTC. Using reference TRBV11-3 and TRBJ2-5 for the parts outside the CDR3, the full variable domain is EAGVVQSPRYKIIEKKQPVAFWCNPISGHNTLYWYLQNLGQGPELLIRYENEEAVDDSQLPKDRFSAERLKGVDSTLKIQPAELGDSAVYLCASSAQGPAGGETQYFGPGTRLLVL.